These 16 T cell receptor beta chains were all obtained from the same sample, sequenced in a study of T cell responses to AZD1222 COVID-19 vaccine. Some clones are missing from TCRdb's copy, which holds only in-frame ones; the method was immunoSEQ multiplex PCR. The sample contains tens of thousands of clones, 85% to 90% of which appear only once. Sequencing was performed on peripheral blood, taken 28 days after the second AZD1222 dose. The receptor set was obtained from an adult who received the AZD1222 COVID-19 vaccine.

This chain connects TRBV7-9 to TRBJ2-1; 13 bases line up with TRBD2. This CDR3 contains 14 residues. Trimming cost V 5 bases and J 7 bases; bases outside gene matches: 2. Germline V gene lookup returns CDR1 SEHNR and CDR2 FQNEAQ (reference sequence). The CDR3 DNA is TGTGCCAGCAGCACGGGACTAGCGGGGAATGAGCAGTTCTTC. Amino acid sequence: CASSTGLAGNEQFF.

This chain uses TRBV2 with TRBJ1-1, with D perhaps matching TRBD1 (5 bases). CDR1 SNHLY and CDR2 FYNNEI come from the germline V gene. V was clipped by 3 bases and J by 4 bases, with 18 bases between them. The CDR3 runs to 16 residues. CDR3 DNA: TGTGCCAGCAGTGAGCGGCAGGGCATCGGGGGCACTGAAGCTTTCTTT. Protein product: CASSERQGIGGTEAFF.

The CDR3 bases are TGTGCCAGCAGCGTAGAGGGGGGTACCTACAATGAGCAGTTCTTC. Translating it yields CASSVEGGTYNEQFF. The chain carries TRBV9 and TRBJ2-1; the D gene could be TRBD1 or TRBD2 (6 bases each). Trimming pared 0 bases from V and 2 bases from J, leaving 9 bases between. The CDR3 totals 15 residues. Germline-derived CDR1 and CDR2 are SGDLS and YYNGEE.

This chain uses TRBV2 with TRBJ1-2; 8 bases map to TRBD1. The CDR3 has 13 residues. V shed 5 bases, J shed 2 bases, and the junction held 1 base outside the gene matches. From germline, CDR1 is SNHLY and CDR2 FYNNEI. CDR3 sequence: CASSRTGNYGYTF. The CDR3 bases are TGTGCCAGCAGTCGGACAGGGAACTATGGCTACACCTTC.

The chain couples TRBV14 to TRBJ2-7; 15 bases are shared with TRBD2. V dropped 1 base and J dropped 1; count of bases not matched to a gene: 5. The CDR3 totals 18 residues. Germline V lookup: CDR1 SGHDN, CDR2 FVKESK. CDR3 residues: CASSQGGLAGGPSYEQYF. CDR3 nucleotides: TGTGCCAGCAGCCAAGGAGGACTAGCGGGAGGGCCGTCCTACGAGCAGTACTTC.

The V call is TRBV2, the J call TRBJ1-5; D is possibly TRBD1 (6 bases). V shed 7 bases and J shed 4 bases, with 11 bases lying between them. CDR3 length equals 13 residues. The V gene's germline CDR1 is SNHLY and CDR2 FYNNEI. This CDR3 reads CASITDRNQPQHF. The CDR3 DNA is TGTGCCAGCATAACGGACAGAAATCAGCCCCAGCATTTT. The whole variable domain, remainder taken from reference TRBV2 and TRBJ1-5, is EPEVTQTPSHQVTQMGQEVILRCVPISNHLYFYWYRQILGQKVEFLVSFYNNEISEKSEIFDDQFSVERPDGSNFTLKIRSTKLEDSAMYFCASITDRNQPQHFGDGTRLSIL.

The V gene is TRBV15, the J gene TRBJ1-5, with a weak D call TRBD1 (5 bases). Germline V gene sequence: CDR1 LNHNV, CDR2 YYDKDF (reference sequence). Trimming cost V 1 base and J 7 bases, with 14 bases left between them. The CDR3 spans 15 residues. The chain's CDR3 is CATSRGEGWRQPQHF. CDR3 in DNA: TGTGCCACCAGCAGAGGCGAGGGGTGGAGGCAGCCCCAGCATTTT.

This clone appeared a few times. V gene TRBV3-1 (or the pseudogene TRBV3-2) combines with J gene TRBJ1-1; D not certain. The germline V and J ends were trimmed by 2 bases and 11 bases, with 15 bases remaining between them. The CDR3 totals 13 residues. Germline assignment: CDR1 LGHDT and CDR2 YNNKEL (reference sequence). The CDR3 region has the DNA TGTGCCAGCAGCCAACTTATGGGGTCGGATGCTTTCTTT. Translated, it gives CASSQLMGSDAFF.

The CDR3 DNA reads TGTGCCAGCAGCCCCCGAGCGGGGTCCGTGAACACCGGGGAGCTGTTTTTT. This translates into CASSPRAGSVNTGELFF. The chain links TRBV11-2 to TRBJ2-2; the match to TRBD2 covers 7 bases. The germline V gene has CDR1 SGHAT and CDR2 FQNNGV. V lost 5 bases to trimming and J lost 1 base; unmatched junction nucleotides: 10. CDR3 length equals 17 residues. Using reference TRBV11-2 and TRBJ2-2 for the parts outside the CDR3, the full variable domain is EAGVAQSPRYKIIEKRQSVAFWCNPISGHATLYWYQQILGQGPKLLIQFQNNGVVDDSQLPKDRFSAERLKGVDSTLKIQPAKLEDSAVYLCASSPRAGSVNTGELFFGEGSRLTVL.

This chain uses TRBV18 with TRBJ1-5; perhaps TRBD1 as D (6 bases). Germline V lookup: CDR1 KGHSH, CDR2 LQKENI. Trimming stripped 3 bases from V and 0 bases from J, with 9 bases between. The CDR3 covers 15 residues. The CDR3 sequence: CASSPPGASNQPQHF. The CDR3 DNA is TGTGCCAGCTCACCTCCGGGGGCTAGCAATCAGCCCCAGCATTTT.

The chain carries TRBV12-2 and TRBJ1-1. TRBV12-2 is assigned pseudogene status. This CDR3 region has 12 residues. CDR3 in amino acids: CASRLAVPEAFF. CDR3 nucleotides: TGTGCAAGTCGCCTTGCGGTCCCTGAAGCTTTCTTT.

This clone was counted once. The chain links TRBV21-1 to TRBJ2-3; no check of the table's D call, TRBD2, against the DNA was made. TRBV21-1 is a documented pseudogene. CDR3 size: 15 residues. The DNA for the CDR3 is TGTGCCAGCAACTTAGCGGGAGAGAGGAAAGATACGCAGTATTTT. It encodes CASNLAGERKDTQYF.

The J gene is TRBJ2-5, the V gene TRBV29-1; tentative D call: TRBD2 (5 bases). The germline V gene encodes CDR1 SQVTM and CDR2 ANQGSEA. The CDR3 runs to 11 residues. V was cut by 4 bases and J by 5 bases, with 8 bases left in between. The CDR3: CSVAPGETQYF. In DNA, the CDR3 is TGCAGCGTTGCGCCGGGGGAGACCCAGTACTTC. Supplemented by reference TRBV29-1 and TRBJ2-5, the full variable domain reads SAVISQKPSRDICQRGTSLTIQCQVDSQVTMMFWYRQQPGQSLTLIATANQGSEATYESGFVIDKFPISRPNLTFSTLTVSNMSPEDSSIYLCSVAPGETQYFGPGTRLLVL.

This clone was detected once. J is TRBJ1-5 and V is TRBV27; 7 nucleotides line up with TRBD1. Germline CDR1 is MNHEY and CDR2 is SMNVEV (reference sequence). With 2 bases clipped from V and 2 bases from J, the junction kept 3 bases outside the gene matches. CDR3 size: 15 residues. CDR3 sequence reads: CASSLGGQGNQPQHF. The CDR3 nucleotides are TGTGCCAGCAGTTTAGGCGGACAGGGCAATCAGCCCCAGCATTTT.

This chain uses TRBV19 with TRBJ2-3, with 7 bases fitting TRBD2. J was trimmed by 5 bases and V by 5 bases; bases with no gene match: 7. This CDR3 is 14 amino acids long. Germline V gives CDR1 LNHDA, CDR2 SQIVND (reference sequence). The CDR3 DNA sequence: TGTGCCAGTAGTCAGTGGAAGCGGGAAGATACGCAGTATTTT. It encodes CASSQWKREDTQYF.

The gene calls are TRBV6-5 and TRBJ1-1; D remains ambiguous. Germline loops: CDR1 MNHEY, CDR2 SVGAGI. V lost 2 bases, J lost 4 bases, and 11 bases lay in between. This CDR3 has 14 amino acids. Written as DNA, the CDR3 is TGTGCCAGCAGTTACATGGGGATGGGCACTGAAGCTTTCTTT. Protein: CASSYMGMGTEAFF.